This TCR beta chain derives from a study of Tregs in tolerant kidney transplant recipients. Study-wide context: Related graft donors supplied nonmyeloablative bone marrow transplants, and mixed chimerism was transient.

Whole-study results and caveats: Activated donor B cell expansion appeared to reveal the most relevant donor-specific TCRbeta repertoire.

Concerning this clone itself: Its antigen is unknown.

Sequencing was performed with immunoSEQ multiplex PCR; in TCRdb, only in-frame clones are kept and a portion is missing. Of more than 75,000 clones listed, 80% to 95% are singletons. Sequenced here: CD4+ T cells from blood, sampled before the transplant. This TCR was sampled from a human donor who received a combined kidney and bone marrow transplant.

CDR3 protein: CASSIPTGLIGYTF. For the CDR3, the DNA is TGTGCCAGTAGTATCCCCACAGGGCTAATTGGCTACACCTTC. This chain links TRBV19 with TRBJ1-2; possible D gene TRBD1, 6 bases. V lost 3 bases and J 7 bases, leaving 15 bases between the germline ends. Germline V gene lookup returns CDR1 LNHDA and CDR2 SQIVND (reference sequence). CDR3 length: 14 residues.